Listed below are T cell receptor beta chains from one sample, sequenced in a study of spatial heterogeneity in lung cancer. A single record per CDR3 protein comes from TCRdb applying MiXCR to the 5' RACE reads. Of about 42,000 distinct CDR3 sequences detected, around 6.8% appear once; the ten largest clones hold roughly 45%. This specimen consisted of PBMCs, obtained at surgery. These receptors were collected from a female donor with early-stage non-small cell lung cancer. The CDR3 runs from the conserved cysteine through the conserved F or W. Each record gives: J gene, D gene, clone size, V gene, CDR3 DNA, CDR3 protein. The D gene is left open where the match is weak. Some rows mark clone size as missing; the rest say once, few, many or name a class of expanded clone.

TRBJ1-2	TRBD1	few	TRBV10-3	TGTGCCATCAGTGAGCAGGGACAGGGTAACTATGGCTACACCTTC	CAISEQGQGNYGYTF
TRBJ1-2	TRBD1	few	TRBV7-9	TGTGCCAGCAGCTTAGTAGCAGGGGGCTTGGCGGGCTACACCTTC	CASSLVAGGLAGYTF
TRBJ2-3	-	many	TRBV7-2	TGTGCCAGCAGCGCTAGCACAGATACGCAGTATTTT	CASSASTDTQYF
TRBJ2-3	TRBD2	many	TRBV7-2	TGTGCCAGCAGCCCCAGCGGGGGGGGGACAGATACGCAGTATTTT	CASSPSGGGTDTQYF
TRBJ2-7	TRBD2	few	TRBV20-1	TGCAGTGCTAGTGAACCCAGGCGGGGGGCCTCCTACGAGCAGTACTTC	CSASEPRRGASYEQYF
TRBJ2-7	TRBD1	-	TRBV18	TGTGCCAGCTCACCACAGGGACAGGCTGACTACGAGCAGTACTTC	CASSPQGQADYEQYF
TRBJ1-1	-	once	TRBV5-1	TGCGCCAGCAGCTTCTCAACAGCGAACACTGAAGCTTTCTTT	CASSFSTANTEAFF
TRBJ1-5	-	many	TRBV19	TGTGCCAGTTCCCACCTTCCGGTGCAGCATTTT	CASSHLPVQHF
TRBJ1-1	-	-	TRBV29-1	TGCAGCGTTGTTCGGGGGGCGGATGGTACTGAAGCTTTCTTT	CSVVRGADGTEAFF
TRBJ2-7	-	-	TRBV20-1	TGCAGTGCTAGAGCCTCCTACGAGCAGTACTTC	CSARASYEQYF
TRBJ1-3	-	-	TRBV6-6	TGTGCCAGCAGTTCCAGGGTTATCTCTGGAAACACCATATATTTT	CASSSRVISGNTIYF
TRBJ2-7	-	few	TRBV2	TGTGCCGGAACCCACCCGGGGAAACTTTCCTACGAGCAGTACTTC	CAGTHPGKLSYEQYF
TRBJ2-5	-	-	TRBV27	TGTGCCAGCAGTTTGAGGGCAAACCAAGAGACCCAGTACTTC	CASSLRANQETQYF
TRBJ1-4	-	many	TRBV12-3/TRBV12-4	TGTGCCAGCAGTTCCTTCAGGGCTAATGAAAAACTGTTTTTT	CASSSFRANEKLFF
TRBJ2-5	TRBD2	many	TRBV4-2	TGTGCCAGCAGCCACCCCCCTAGCGGGGGAAAGACCCAGTACTTC	CASSHPPSGGKTQYF
TRBJ1-1	TRBD1	-	TRBV19	TGTGCCAGTAGTATGGACAGGGGATTAACTGAAGCTTTCTTT	CASSMDRGLTEAFF
TRBJ1-6	-	-	TRBV19	TGTGCCAGTAGTCCCCGGACGGAGACCGGGGCACCCCTCCACTTT	CASSPRTETGAPLHF
TRBJ2-1	TRBD1	-	TRBV2	TGTGCCAGCATTCCTGCCGGGACAGGACCCAATGAGCAGTTCTTC	CASIPAGTGPNEQFF
TRBJ2-7	-	few	TRBV7-2	TGTGCCAGCAGTTTTAATTACGAGCAGTACTTC	CASSFNYEQYF
TRBJ1-6	-	many	TRBV2	TGTGCCAGCAGAGGACAGACCAGCTCCTATAATTCACCCCTCCACTTT	CASRGQTSSYNSPLHF
TRBJ2-1	TRBD2	many	TRBV9	TGTGCCAGCAGCCCTTTGAGCGGGGGTGGGAATGAGCAGTTCTTC	CASSPLSGGGNEQFF
TRBJ1-1	-	many	TRBV9	TGTGCCAGCAGCGTAGCTACTGTGAACACTGAAGCTTTCTTT	CASSVATVNTEAFF
TRBJ1-1	TRBD1	many	TRBV9	TGTGCCAGCAGCCCTTGGACAGGGGGAGGTACTGAAGCTTTCTTT	CASSPWTGGGTEAFF
TRBJ2-3	-	many	TRBV29-1	TGCAGCGTTGTGGGGGGCACAGATACGCAGTATTTT	CSVVGGTDTQYF
TRBJ2-7	-	many	TRBV4-1	TGCGCCAGCAAAGATCCGGGCAGGGGTATGGGCGAGCAGTACTTC	CASKDPGRGMGEQYF
TRBJ1-5	-	-	TRBV20-1	TGCAGTGCTCCCGGGGAGAGCAATCAGCCCCAGCATTTT	CSAPGESNQPQHF
TRBJ1-1	TRBD1	many	TRBV7-6	TGTGCCAGCAGCCTCAACAGGGGTGGGACTGAAGCTTTCTTT	CASSLNRGGTEAFF
TRBJ1-2	-	few	TRBV6-5	TGTGCCAGCAGTCAACCCACTGACCCTTCTTACACCTTC	CASSQPTDPSYTF
TRBJ1-1	TRBD1	many	TRBV11-2	TGTGCCAGCAGCTCCCGGGACAGGGGGCGGTTGAACACTGAAGCTTTCTTT	CASSSRDRGRLNTEAFF
TRBJ2-7	TRBD1	-	TRBV5-1	TGCGCCAGCAGCATACGGACAGGGGACGAGCAGTACTTC	CASSIRTGDEQYF
TRBJ2-7	-	many	TRBV7-9	TGTGCCAGCAGCCCCTTGGTCACCTACGAGCAGTACTTC	CASSPLVTYEQYF
TRBJ2-2	-	many	TRBV7-9	TGTGCCAGCAGCCGCCCGGGGGGCGCCACCGGGGAGCTGTTTTTT	CASSRPGGATGELFF
TRBJ1-2	-	few	TRBV24-1	TGTGCCACTGGACAGAACTATGGCTACACCTTC	CATGQNYGYTF
TRBJ2-7	TRBD2	many	TRBV20-1	TGCAGTGCTAGCGGGCTAGCGGGGGGGCCAAGAATTCGCGAGCAGTACTTC	CSASGLAGGPRIREQYF
TRBJ2-4	TRBD1	many	TRBV6-1	TGTGCCAGCAGTGAAGAGGGGACAGGCGGTAGGGAAAACATTCAGTACTTC	CASSEEGTGGRENIQYF
TRBJ2-5	-	many	TRBV10-3	TGTGCCATCAGTGTTGAGCCGGCGGGGACCCAGTACTTC	CAISVEPAGTQYF
TRBJ2-1	-	many	TRBV6-6	TGTGCCAGCAGTTACTATCCGGGCCCCAGTGAGCAGTTCTTC	CASSYYPGPSEQFF
TRBJ1-1	-	many	TRBV29-1	TGCAGCGTTGATAGGGGACGCGTGGCTTTCTTT	CSVDRGRVAFF
TRBJ2-3	TRBD1	many	TRBV27	TGTGCCAGCGCCCGGGCCCCAGGGGGTGCAGATACGCAGTATTTT	CASARAPGGADTQYF
TRBJ2-3	TRBD1	many	TRBV11-1	TGTGCCAGCAGCCCCCGACAGGGGGACACAGATACGCAGTATTTT	CASSPRQGDTDTQYF
TRBJ1-6	-	many	TRBV28	TGTGCCAGCAGTTTAGGACTGCAATATAATTCACCCCTCCACTTT	CASSLGLQYNSPLHF
TRBJ2-5	-	many	TRBV18	TGTGCCAGCTCACCCGGGCAAGAGACCCAGTACTTC	CASSPGQETQYF
TRBJ1-4	TRBD1	few	TRBV5-5	TGTGCCAGCAGCAGGACAGGGGTTAATGAAAAACTGTTTTTT	CASSRTGVNEKLFF
TRBJ2-3	TRBD1	-	TRBV29-1	TGCAGCGTTGAACAGGGGGCAGCTGATACGCAGTATTTT	CSVEQGAADTQYF
TRBJ2-1	TRBD2	-	TRBV7-7	TGTGCTAGCAGCTTGTCCGGGGGGGCGAATGAGCAGTTCTTC	CASSLSGGANEQFF
TRBJ1-1	TRBD1	many	TRBV2	TGTGCCAGCCAGAACAGGGGAATCACTGAAGCTTTCTTT	CASQNRGITEAFF
TRBJ1-1	TRBD1	many	TRBV18	TGTGCCAGCTCACCCGCTCGTGCAGGGGGCACGGCTGAAGCTTTCTTT	CASSPARAGGTAEAFF
TRBJ1-3	TRBD1	-	TRBV7-9	TGTGCCAGCAGCTTCCGGACAGGCGCAGGGGGAAACACCATATATTTT	CASSFRTGAGGNTIYF
TRBJ2-3	TRBD2	-	TRBV20-1	TGCAGTGCGAGACCTAGCGGGGGCCCAGATACGCAGTATTTT	CSARPSGGPDTQYF
TRBJ1-4	-	many	TRBV5-1	TGCGCCAGCAGCCTGGGAGGGTTCTCCTCCCCTGGAGATGAAAAACTGTTTTTT	CASSLGGFSSPGDEKLFF
TRBJ1-5	-	-	TRBV2	TGTGCCAGCAGGGTTGGGACACCACAGGATCAGCCCCAGCATTTT	CASRVGTPQDQPQHF
TRBJ1-1	-	many	TRBV6-1	TGTGCCAGCAGTGACGGAACAGCCAACACTGAAGCTTTCTTT	CASSDGTANTEAFF
TRBJ2-1	TRBD1	many	TRBV18	TGTGCCAGCTCGCGCTCTCAGGGGGAAATTGATGAGCAGTTCTTC	CASSRSQGEIDEQFF